This T cell receptor beta chain was sequenced in a study of T cell responses to AZD1222 COVID-19 vaccine. The method was immunoSEQ multiplex PCR; TCRdb's version includes in-frame clones alone and lacks a portion of them. The data show 150,000 to 200,000 clones, approximately 91% seen once. Germline values: CDR1 KGHSH, CDR2 LQKENI. The CDR3 contains 14 residues. Trimming took 6 bases from V and 7 from J, leaving 18 bases between them. This clone appeared a few times. The chain recombines TRBV18 with TRBJ1-2; D may be TRBD1 (5 bases). This TCR came from an adult in good health. Sequenced here: peripheral blood, sampled on day 0 of AZD1222 vaccination. CDR3 DNA: TGTGCCAGCTCCCCTGAGGGGCAAGGGTCTGGCTACACCTTC. Residues: CASSPEGQGSGYTF.